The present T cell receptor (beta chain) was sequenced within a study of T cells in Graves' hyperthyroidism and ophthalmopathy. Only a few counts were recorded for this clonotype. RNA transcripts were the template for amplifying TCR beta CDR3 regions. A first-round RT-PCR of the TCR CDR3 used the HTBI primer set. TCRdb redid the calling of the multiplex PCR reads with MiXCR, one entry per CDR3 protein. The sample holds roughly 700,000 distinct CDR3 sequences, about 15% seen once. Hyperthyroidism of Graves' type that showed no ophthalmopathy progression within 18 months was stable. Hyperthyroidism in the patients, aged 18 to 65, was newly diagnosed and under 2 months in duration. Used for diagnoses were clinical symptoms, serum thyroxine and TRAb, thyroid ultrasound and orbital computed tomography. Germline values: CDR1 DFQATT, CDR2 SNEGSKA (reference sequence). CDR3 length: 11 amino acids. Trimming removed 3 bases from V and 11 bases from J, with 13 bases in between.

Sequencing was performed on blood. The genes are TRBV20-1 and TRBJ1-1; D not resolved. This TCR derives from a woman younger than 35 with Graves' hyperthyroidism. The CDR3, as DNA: TGCAGTGCTAGTTCAATCCCCGCGGCTTTCTTT. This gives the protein CSASSIPAAFF.